This is a list of T cell receptor beta chains from one sample in a study of cytomegalovirus exposure and HLA in healthy donors. Generated by immunoSEQ multiplex PCR, the TCRdb table keeps only in-frame clones and is missing some. The table includes about 160,000 clones, 88% detected once. The sequencing input was PBMCs. The source of these receptors is a man between 18 and 29 years old in good health and CMV-seronegative. CDR3s include the opening cysteine and the closing phenylalanine or tryptophan. The D gene is left open where the match is weak. The listing skips clone size in some rows; elsewhere it reads once, few, many or a size class.

size: .
J: TRBJ2-2
D: .
V: TRBV5-6
CDR3: CASSLDYPNTGELFF
DNA: TGTGCCAGCAGCTTGGACTACCCGAACACCGGGGAGCTGTTTTTT

size: .
J: TRBJ2-3
D: TRBD2
V: TRBV11-2
CDR3: CASSLDLSGGAATDTQYF
DNA: TGTGCCAGCAGCTTAGATCTCAGCGGGGGGGCCGCTACAGATACGCAGTATTTT

size: .
J: TRBJ1-6
D: .
V: TRBV21-1
CDR3: CAREPDRIFCSSPLHF
DNA: TGTGCCAGAGAACCGGACAGGATTTTCTGCTCTTCACCCCTCCACTTT

size: .
J: TRBJ2-1
D: .
V: TRBV6-5
CDR3: CARRGGAGYNEQFF
DNA: TGTGCCCGGAGGGGGGGCGCAGGATACAATGAGCAGTTCTTC

size: .
J: TRBJ1-5
D: .
V: TRBV28
CDR3: CASSLIAHQPQHF
DNA: TGTGCCAGCAGTTTAATCGCGCATCAGCCCCAGCATTTT

size: .
J: TRBJ2-3
D: TRBD2
V: TRBV27
CDR3: CASSPGLAGGPEPGTDTQYF
DNA: TGTGCCAGCAGTCCGGGACTAGCGGGAGGGCCTGAGCCAGGCACAGATACGCAGTATTTT

size: once
J: TRBJ2-5
D: TRBD2
V: TRBV29-1
CDR3: CSVLGTGREKIQETQYF
DNA: TGCAGCGTTCTAGGGACCGGGAGGGAGAAAATCCAAGAGACCCAGTACTTC

size: .
J: TRBJ2-3
D: .
V: TRBV2
CDR3: CASVVDFYSTDTQYF
DNA: TGTGCCAGCGTGGTGGACTTTTACAGCACAGATACGCAGTATTTT

size: .
J: TRBJ2-3
D: .
V: TRBV28
CDR3: CASGRDFSTDTQYF
DNA: TGTGCCAGCGGCCGGGACTTCAGCACAGATACGCAGTATTTT

size: few
J: TRBJ2-3
D: .
V: TRBV6-1
CDR3: CASSPTGVTDTQYF
DNA: TGTGCCAGCAGTCCCACGGGGGTCACAGATACGCAGTATTTT

size: .
J: TRBJ1-2
D: TRBD1
V: TRBV4-1
CDR3: CASSQPTGGAEGYTF
DNA: TGCGCCAGCAGCCAGCCGACAGGGGGCGCGGAGGGCTACACCTTC

size: once
J: TRBJ2-7
D: .
V: TRBV4-1
CDR3: CASSQVTGDYEQYF
DNA: TGCGCCAGCAGCCAAGTGACGGGGGATTACGAGCAGTACTTC

size: .
J: TRBJ2-3
D: TRBD2
V: TRBV5-1
CDR3: CASSLALAGGRTDTQYF
DNA: TGCGCCAGCAGCTTGGCCCTAGCGGGAGGGAGGACAGATACGCAGTATTTT

size: .
J: TRBJ2-1
D: TRBD2
V: TRBV25-1
CDR3: CASSRGVKEQFF
DNA: TGTGCCAGCAGTCGGGGGGTAAAGGAGCAGTTCTTC

size: .
J: TRBJ2-3
D: .
V: TRBV5-1
CDR3: CASSLGRAHTDTQYF
DNA: TGCGCCAGCAGCTTGGGCCGAGCCCACACAGATACGCAGTATTTT

size: .
J: TRBJ1-4
D: .
V: TRBV7-9
CDR3: CASSLNEKLFF
DNA: TGTGCCAGCAGCCTTAATGAAAAACTGTTTTTT

size: .
J: TRBJ2-6
D: TRBD1
V: TRBV18
CDR3: CASSPQTGTGWTGANVLTF
DNA: TGTGCCAGCTCACCCCAGACAGGGACAGGATGGACGGGGGCCAACGTCCTGACTTTC

size: few
J: TRBJ2-7
D: .
V: TRBV18
CDR3: CASSLDRIYEQYF
DNA: TGTGCCAGCTCACTCGACAGAATCTACGAGCAGTACTTC

size: .
J: TRBJ1-2
D: TRBD1
V: TRBV10-3
CDR3: CAISASDRGYGYTF
DNA: TGTGCCATCAGTGCCTCGGACAGGGGCTATGGCTACACCTTC

size: .
J: TRBJ1-1
D: .
V: TRBV7-9
CDR3: CASSLKGDTEAFF
DNA: TGTGCCAGCAGCTTAAAAGGAGACACTGAAGCTTTCTTT

size: .
J: TRBJ2-5
D: TRBD1
V: TRBV5-1
CDR3: CASSLQGQQKETQYF
DNA: TGCGCCAGCAGCTTACAGGGACAGCAAAAAGAGACCCAGTACTTC

size: .
J: TRBJ1-6
D: .
V: TRBV28
CDR3: CASSRMNGRADSPLHF
DNA: TGTGCCAGCAGCCGAATGAACGGGAGGGCCGATTCACCCCTCCACTTT

size: .
J: TRBJ1-2
D: .
V: TRBV19
CDR3: CASRTAASYGYTF
DNA: TGTGCCAGTAGGACAGCAGCGAGCTATGGCTACACCTTC

size: once
J: TRBJ1-5
D: .
V: TRBV18
CDR3: CASSPGGYSNQPQHF
DNA: TGTGCCAGCTCACCGGGGGGTTATAGCAATCAGCCCCAGCATTTT

size: .
J: TRBJ2-7
D: .
V: TRBV5-5
CDR3: CASSLETSRSSYEQYF
DNA: TGTGCCAGCAGCTTGGAAACTAGCCGGAGCTCCTACGAGCAGTACTTC

size: .
J: TRBJ2-7
D: .
V: TRBV4-3
CDR3: CASSQDSGGEQYF
DNA: TGCGCCAGCAGCCAAGATTCCGGGGGCGAGCAGTACTTC

size: .
J: TRBJ1-2
D: .
V: TRBV6-5
CDR3: CASSYSDRNYGYTF
DNA: TGTGCCAGCAGTTACTCTGACAGAAACTATGGCTACACCTTC

size: .
J: TRBJ2-7
D: .
V: TRBV18
CDR3: CASSQDSPEQYF
DNA: TGTGCCAGCTCTCAGGACAGTCCCGAGCAGTACTTC